The T cell receptor (beta chain) described here comes from a study of beta chain features in type 1 diabetes. Whole-study context: There was similarity between patients and healthy donors in age, gender and cell yields.

CDR3 length: 15 residues. The ends were cut back, 1 base at V and 0 bases at J, with 10 bases in the middle. In germline, CDR1 is SEHNR, CDR2 FQNEAQ (reference sequence). Expressed TCRB transcripts were sequenced because the entire RNA isolate underwent reverse transcription. Produced via immunoSEQ multiplex PCR; TCRdb's table is partial and in-frame only. Here the sample spans fewer than 500,000 clones, about 15% being singletons. The receptor was derived from a man under 40 in good health. The sequenced sample consisted of naive CD4+ T cells from blood. The V gene is TRBV7-9, the J gene TRBJ2-7; unclear D gene. The CDR3 DNA reads as TGTGCCAGCAGCTTAGGGGGATCAAGCTCCTACGAGCAGTACTTC. Its protein is CASSLGGSSSYEQYF.